A single sample is the source of the 20 T cell receptor delta chains below, sequenced in a study of gamma-delta chains in newborns, infants, children. TCRdb re-processed the reads via CATT. The sample includes 5,500 to 7,500 delta-chain clones, around 11% of them seen just once. The source material was blood. These TCRs come from a child who was a newborn, infant or young child, either healthy, febrile or measles-vaccinated (not recorded which).

This clone was seen more than once but under ten times. At the DNA level, this CDR3 is encoded by other sequences in the same sample as well. V gene TRDV2 combines with J gene TRDJ3; 8 bases line up with TRDD3. The CDR3 spans 18 residues. Germline CDR1 reads GEAIGNYY; CDR2 reads EKD. V gave up 1 base and J gave up 0 bases; unmatched junction bases: 4. The CDR3 DNA follows: TGTGCCTGTGACACTGGGGATACCCGCTCCTGGGACACCCGACAGATGTTTTTC. This gives the protein CACDTGDTRSWDTRQMFF.

By share of the sample, this clone is medium-sized. Other DNA sequences within the sample encode an identical CDR3. V gene TRDV2 combines with J gene TRDJ1; possible D gene TRDD3, 9 bases. V was shortened by 1 base and J by 0 bases, with 32 bases between the two germline ends. The CDR3 is made up of 22 amino acids. CDR1 and CDR2 (germline): GEAIGNYY, EKD. CDR3 coding DNA: TGTGCCTGTGACACTATAGGGCTTCCTACGAGGGACTGGGGGAGCGACACCGATAAACTCATCTTT. Protein product: CACDTIGLPTRDWGSDTDKLIF.

The chain recombines TRDV2 with TRDJ1; 8 positions match TRDD3. The CDR3 sequence is 15 residues long. The junction had 6 bases not matched to a gene; V was cut back by 4 bases and J by 0 bases. Germline V gene data show CDR1 as GEAIGNYY and CDR2 as EKD. CDR3 sequence (DNA): TGTGCCTGTGAACGACTGGGGGGCCACACCGATAAACTCATCTTT. Encoded protein: CACERLGGHTDKLIF.

This clone was seen a handful of times. The rearrangement joins TRDV2 to TRDJ3; TRDD3 matches 13 bases. CDR1 GEAIGNYY and CDR2 EKD come from the germline V gene. This CDR3 spans 20 amino acids. Trimming at V came to 0 bases and at J to 3 bases, leaving 7 bases not matched to a gene. CDR3 DNA: TGTGCCTGTGACACCCTACTGGGGGATACGCGAAGCTGGGACACCCGACAGATGTTTTTC. Protein: CACDTLLGDTRSWDTRQMFF.

This clone is labeled as medium-sized. The V and J genes are TRDV2 and TRDJ1, with TRDD3 matching over 8 bases. V lost 4 bases, J lost 2 bases, and 2 bases stayed unmatched. CDR3 size: 13 residues. Germline CDR1 reads GEAIGNYY; CDR2 reads EKD. CDR3 coding DNA: TGTGCCTGTGAGTACTGGGGGACCGATAAACTCATCTTT. Translating gives CACEYWGTDKLIF.

V usage is TRDV2 and J usage is TRDJ1; D uncertain. TCRdb records no J gene; here it was assigned by comparing the DNA to germline. The germline CDR1 and CDR2 sequences are GEAIGNYY and EKD. The CDR3 is 17 residues long. Trimming removed 0 bases at V and 1 base at J, with 17 bases between. The CDR3 reads CACDTNLGLSITDKLIF. As DNA, the CDR3 is TGTGCCTGTGACACCAATCTCGGCTTATCCATCACCGATAAACTCATCTTT.

In its sample, this clone was seen a few times. This chain connects TRDV2 to TRDJ1; TRDD3 aligns across 10 bases. The CDR3 consists of 19 residues. The germline CDR1 and CDR2 sequences are GEAIGNYY and EKD. After removal of 3 bases from V and 0 bases from J, the junction contained 15 bases not matched to a gene. CDR3 sequence reads: CACDPIGGGYAGNTDKLIF. CDR3 nucleotide sequence: TGTGCCTGTGACCCGATAGGAGGGGGATACGCGGGGAACACCGATAAACTCATCTTT.

In this sample, this clone turned up a few times. V usage is TRDV2 and J usage is TRDJ1; unclear D gene. V lost 3 bases and J lost 0, with 10 bases in between. The CDR3 sequence is 14 residues long. The V gene's germline CDR1 is GEAIGNYY and CDR2 EKD. CDR3 amino acids: CACDSVRDTDKLIF. The CDR3 bases are TGTGCCTGTGACTCCGTGAGGGACACCGATAAACTCATCTTT.

This clone ranks as medium-sized (0.01 to 0.1%). CDR3 loop: CACDTLEGIRRTDKLIF. The CDR3 nucleotides are TGTGCCTGTGACACTCTAGAGGGGATACGTAGAACCGATAAACTCATCTTT. This rearrangement joins TRDV2 to TRDJ1, with 9 bases lining up with TRDD3. V lost 1 base to trimming and J lost 2 bases; unmatched junction nucleotides: 10. CDR3 length equals 17 residues. Germline assignment: CDR1 GEAIGNYY and CDR2 EKD.

V gene TRDV2 combines with J gene TRDJ1; the match to TRDD3 covers 11 bases. Germline assignment: CDR1 GEAIGNYY and CDR2 EKD. J was trimmed by 4 bases and V by 0 bases; bases with no gene match: 15. The CDR3 contains 19 residues. This CDR3 is CACDTVPTGGYGGDDKLIF. Here the CDR3 DNA reads TGTGCCTGTGACACCGTTCCGACTGGGGGATATGGGGGGGACGATAAACTCATCTTT.

This sequence joins TRDV2 and TRDJ1; D uncertain. Deletions cut 0 bases from V and 3 bases from J, with 19 bases between. The CDR3 totals 17 residues. Germline-derived CDR1 and CDR2 are GEAIGNYY and EKD. CDR3 bases: TGTGCCTGTGACACCGTCACCCATCCAAAAGGGTCCGATAAACTCATCTTT. This sequence encodes CACDTVTHPKGSDKLIF.

As regards this clone: TCRdb assigns this DNA the protein of a much larger clone, which departs from its translation at residue 12; this likely reflects a read error, and the protein shown comes from translating the DNA. The V and J genes are TRDV2 and TRDJ1; tentative D call: TRDD3 (5 bases). This CDR3 region has 16 residues. Germline lookup yields CDR1 GEAIGNYY and CDR2 EKD. CDR3: CACDTLGGDPTYKLIF. The CDR3 DNA reads as TGTGCCTGTGACACACTTGGCGGGGACCCCACCTATAAACTCATCTTT.

The V gene is given as TRDV2, and no J gene call is available; TRDD3, the table's D call, lacks a check against the DNA. The CDR3 totals 17 residues. Germline values: CDR1 GEAIGNYY, CDR2 EKD. This CDR3 is CACDGRVVGDTTDNIIF. The CDR3 DNA is TGTGCCTGTGACGGTAGGGTAGTGGGGGATACCACCGATAACATCATCTTT.

By share of the sample, this clone is medium-sized. This same CDR3 is encoded by further DNA sequences in the sample. The chain joins TRDV2 to TRDJ1; 9 bases align to TRDD3. From germline, CDR1 is GEAIGNYY and CDR2 EKD. Trimming removed 4 bases from V and 0 bases from J; junction bases left unmatched: 8. CDR3 length: 16 amino acids. The chain's CDR3 is CACDPLLGDYTDKLIF. The DNA for the CDR3 is TGTGCCTGTGATCCCTTGCTGGGGGATTACACCGATAAACTCATCTTT.

In its sample, this clone is medium-sized. This rearrangement joins TRDV2 to TRDJ3; 10 bases fit TRDD3. CDR3 length: 24 amino acids. Germline CDR1 and CDR2: GEAIGNYY and EKD. V shed 0 bases and J 0 bases; nucleotides not matched to a gene: 19. The CDR3 region has the DNA TGTGCCTGTGACACCTTACTGGGGGATCCGAACGCGTCTCATAGCTCCTGGGACACCCGACAGATGTTTTTC. Its protein is CACDTLLGDPNASHSSWDTRQMFF.

This clone was observed a handful of times. With a much larger clone just one base away, this may be a read error. The chain has TRDV2 and TRDJ1, with D possibly being TRDD3 (6 bases). CDR1 GEAIGNYY and CDR2 EKD come from the germline V gene. The CDR3 totals 17 residues. The V and J ends lost 2 bases and 0 bases respectively, with 18 bases between them. The CDR3 sequence: CACDKLPGATYTDKLIF. CDR3 sequence (DNA): TGTGCCTGTGACAAGTTGCCTGGGGCTACGTACACCGATAAACTCATCTTT.

A note on this clone: The protein held in TCRdb is that of a much larger clone and does not match this DNA's translation at residue 11, likely because of a read error; the protein shown is translated from the DNA. V usage is TRDV2 and J usage is TRDJ1; TRDD3 agrees at 12 bases. The germline gives CDR1 GEAIGNYY, CDR2 EKD. The CDR3 loop spans 15 amino acids. The CDR3 DNA reads as TGTGCCTGTGACCCCTTACTGGGGGATACCGAAAAACTCATCTTT. This gives the protein CACDPLLGDTEKLIF.

The chain joins TRDV2 to TRDJ1; a possible D gene is TRDD3 (6 bases). The CDR3 has 15 residues. Trimming stripped 3 bases from V and 6 bases from J, with 19 bases between. The V gene's germline CDR1 is GEAIGNYY and CDR2 EKD. The DNA of the CDR3 is TGTGCCTGTGACGTGGTTCGACGGGGGGAGTATAAACTCATCTTT. Amino acids: CACDVVRRGEYKLIF.

The table lists this clone with a few counts. This chain uses TRDV2 with TRDJ1; 13 bases are a match to TRDD3. In germline, CDR1 is GEAIGNYY, CDR2 EKD. This CDR3 is built from 18 residues. V lost 3 bases and J lost 1; bases outside the gene matches: 10. CDR3 DNA sequence: TGTGCCTGTGACCCTTTACTGGGGGATACGCTCGTCACCGATAAACTCATCTTT. It codes for CACDPLLGDTLVTDKLIF.

This clone was detected only a few times. This clone may be a read error of a much larger clone one base away. The J gene is TRDJ1, the V gene TRDV2, with a tentative D call TRDD2 (7 bases). Germline V gene lookup returns CDR1 GEAIGNYY and CDR2 EKD. This CDR3 has 20 amino acids. DNA of the CDR3: TGTGCCTGTGACCCCCTTCCTGTACTGGGTCAGAGGGGGTCTACCGATAAACTCACCTTT. This gives the protein CACDPLPVLGQRGSTDKLTF.